Sequencing of this TCR beta chain was carried out in a study of cytomegalovirus exposure and HLA in healthy donors (dated by TCRdb to 2016 to 2017). In the study overall: According to a later analysis, the 120 or so validation repertoires were produced on the same platform as the 666 repertoires of the first cohort. A separate validation cohort of about 110 different subjects was used in addition to the 666-subject first cohort. To predict cytomegalovirus infection status, the study combined high-throughput TCR immunosequencing, statistical association of individual TCRs with disease status, and machine learning. The study was designed to test whether signatures of past pathogen exposure could be identified by cataloging public T cell receptors.

Receptor libraries were prepared by the immunoSEQ multiplex PCR assay. Regarding the original processing steps: A statistical classification framework was built for diagnosing cytomegalovirus status from the catalog of TCR beta chain sequences. TCRdb carries this immuneACCESS record with in-frame sequences only. Its versions omit some clonotypes, under half of them owing to an unresolved V gene in the studies checked, with the rest unexplained. V and J calls and clone size are given by that table; D and trimming were obtained from the DNA. The sample table holds some 170,000 clones, of which approximately 96% were seen once. Approximately 0.82% of the sample goes to the ten largest clones. With regard to this clone: Its antigen is unknown. It has no much larger one-base neighbor in the sample; base qualities were not kept.

Overall study results and their limits: According to the authors, the approach could potentially be generalized to other disease states and immunological phenotypes. A few of the identified cytomegalovirus-associated TCR beta chains were confirmed in vitro to be specific for cytomegalovirus antigens. In both the original and validation cohorts, the classifier was reported to diagnose cytomegalovirus status with high specificity and sensitivity. A later analysis found that TCRs clustered in the first cohort also tended to co-occur in the approximately 120 validation repertoires, with 94% of cluster scores above 0. Most TCR sequences were seen in very few donors, while some public TCRs were found in many individuals. The study listed over 150 TCR beta chains as associated with cytomegalovirus. The validation cohort had no HLA typing available for a later analysis, so co-occurrence within that cohort was assessed over all 130 or so repertoires.

The donors were included in the validation cohort of some 120 subjects, a group kept apart from the roughly 730-subject first cohort. The sample taken for sequencing was PBMCs. This receptor was obtained from a woman aged 18-30 years in good health and CMV-seronegative.

The CDR3 sequence is CASSVDRAGTEQFF. The bases read TGTGCCAGCAGTGTGGACAGGGCGGGGACTGAGCAGTTCTTC. The rearrangement combines TRBV6-4 with TRBJ2-1; 8 nucleotides in the junction match TRBD1. Its CDR3 holds 14 amino acids, cysteine through phenylalanine. CDR3 DNA is the only sequence kept; it has 42 bases, read in frame from the first base. V trim: 4 bases; J trim: 9 bases; unmatched bases: 8. Reading the germline V gene gives CDR1 MRHNA and CDR2 SNTAGT.